What follows are 20 T cell receptor beta chains derived from one specimen sequenced in a study of T cell changes during pregnancy in multiple sclerosis. Sequencing used immunoSEQ multiplex PCR; TCRdb keeps in-frame clones, though not all of them. The sample contains some 100,000 clones, almost 95% of which appear only once. The specimen was peripheral blood, collected before pregnancy. The receptor set was obtained from a female donor with multiple sclerosis, enrolled in a pregnancy study.

V gene TRBV7-8 combines with J gene TRBJ2-5, with D uncertain. The CDR3 contains 14 residues. CDR1 and CDR2 from the germline V gene are SGHVS and FQNEAQ. V lost 0 bases and J 7 bases, leaving 12 bases between the germline ends. CDR3 protein: CASSLAPLVVTQYF. As DNA, the CDR3 is TGTGCCAGCAGCTTAGCGCCCCTAGTTGTGACCCAGTACTTC.

The chain is built from TRBV6-1 and TRBJ1-5, with 8 bases that match TRBD1. Trimming removed 7 bases from V and 4 bases from J; junction bases left unmatched: 6. The CDR3 is 14 residues long. Germline CDR1 reads MNHNS; CDR2 reads SASEGT. The DNA for the CDR3 is TGTGCCAGCACTTGGACAGGGAGAAATCAGCCCCAGCATTTT. This codes for CASTWTGRNQPQHF.

The V and J genes are TRBV9 and TRBJ2-1; 10 nucleotides match TRBD2. The junction had 17 bases not matched to a gene; V was cut back by 4 bases and J by 1 base. The CDR3 is 20 residues long. The germline V gene has CDR1 SGDLS and CDR2 YYNGEE. The CDR3 region is CASSTWGGLAPTGSYNEQFF. As DNA, the CDR3 is TGTGCCAGCAGCACTTGGGGGGGACTAGCGCCAACCGGGTCCTACAATGAGCAGTTCTTC.

This clone was detected a few times. The chain has TRBV30 and TRBJ1-1, with D possibly matching TRBD1 (6 bases). Deletions cut 4 bases from V and 4 bases from J, with 10 bases between. The germline CDR1 and CDR2 sequences are GTSNPN and SVGIG (reference sequence). The CDR3 consists of 12 residues. CDR3 bases: TGTGCCTGGAAACAGGGACCCACTGAAGCTTTCTTT. Translating gives CAWKQGPTEAFF.

The CDR3 sequence: CASSSGYRAFF. In DNA form, the CDR3 reads TGTGCCAGCAGCTCCGGATACAGGGCTTTTTTT. The rearrangement links TRBV5-4 to TRBJ1-4; possibly TRBD1 for D (6 bases). This CDR3 comprises 11 residues. With 3 bases removed from V and 17 bases from J, the gap between germline ends came to 14 bases. Germline CDR1 and CDR2: SGHNT and YYREEE (reference sequence).

This clone was found once. This chain connects TRBV15 to TRBJ2-1; 11 bases are shared with TRBD2. CDR1 and CDR2 (germline): LNHNV, YYDKDF (reference sequence). The CDR3 length is 14 residues. Losses at the gene ends were 1 base for V and 9 bases for J; bases not matched to a gene: 2. CDR3 bases: TGTGCCACCAGCAGAGGGGGGACTAGCGGTGAGCAGTTCTTC. Translating gives CATSRGGTSGEQFF.

The gene calls are TRBV25-1 and TRBJ2-5, with 11 bases matching TRBD2. The germline gives CDR1 MGHDK, CDR2 SYGVNS. The CDR3 has 15 residues. J lost 5 bases, V lost 2 bases, and 4 bases had no gene match. CDR3 amino acids: CASSENSGRAETQYF. The CDR3 DNA reads as TGTGCCAGCAGTGAAAATAGCGGGAGGGCTGAGACCCAGTACTTC.

The V call is TRBV7-9, the J call TRBJ1-2, with TRBD1 identical over 7 bases. CDR1 is SEHNR and CDR2 is FQNEAQ in the germline V gene (reference sequence). The CDR3 has 15 amino acids. V dropped 5 bases and J dropped 4; count of bases not matched to a gene: 10. CDR3 nucleotides: TGTGCCAGCAGCGCCTTGACAGGGAACCTCTATGGCTACACCTTC. Its translation: CASSALTGNLYGYTF.

The chain links TRBV7-2 to TRBJ2-7, with 10 bases identical to TRBD1. This CDR3 has 14 residues. Trimming cost V 6 bases and J 6 bases; bases outside gene matches: 8. Germline CDR1 reads SGHTA; CDR2 reads FQGNSA. DNA of the CDR3: TGTGCCAGCAGGTCGACAGGGGGCACATTCGAGCAGTACTTC. As protein: CASRSTGGTFEQYF.

Many counts were recorded for this clone. The chain couples TRBV6-1 to TRBJ1-1; possibly TRBD1 for D (6 bases). The CDR3 is 14 amino acids. CDR1 is MNHNS, CDR2 SASEGT, per germline. The V and J ends lost 8 bases and 4 bases respectively, with 17 bases between them. CDR3 sequence reads: CASDRQADSTEAFF. CDR3 bases: TGTGCCAGCGACAGACAGGCAGATTCCACTGAAGCTTTCTTT.

J is TRBJ1-1 and V is TRBV23-1; D ambiguous. TRBV23-1 is designated an ORF whose function remains uncertain. V was cut by 8 bases and J by 5 bases, with 6 bases left in between. The CDR3 spans 10 residues. CDR3 coding DNA: TGCGCCAGCGCCGGGACTGAAGCTTTCTTT. As protein: CASAGTEAFF.

The rearrangement links TRBV2 to TRBJ1-4, with D hard to call. This CDR3 comprises 13 residues. The germline gives CDR1 SNHLY, CDR2 FYNNEI. Trimming removed 7 bases at V and 8 bases at J, with 14 bases between. CDR3 DNA sequence: TGTGCCAGCATCCCGAGGGAAGGGGAAAAACTGTTTTTT. This codes for CASIPREGEKLFF.

This chain connects TRBV28 to TRBJ2-2; possible D gene TRBD2, 5 bases. The CDR3 covers 13 residues. Germline-derived CDR1 and CDR2 are MDHEN and SYDVKM. V lost 7 bases and J lost 5, with 11 bases in between. Here the CDR3 DNA reads TGTGCCAGCACGGGGATTTGGACCGGGGAGCTGTTTTTT. This gives the protein CASTGIWTGELFF.

The chain uses TRBV6-4 and TRBJ2-7; 7 bases fit TRBD2. Germline trimming cut 4 bases from V and 2 bases from J; bases unmatched to any gene: 8. The germline gives CDR1 MRHNA, CDR2 SNTAGT. There are 15 residues in the CDR3. This CDR3 is CASSATPGLPYEQYF. In DNA form, the CDR3 reads TGTGCCAGCAGTGCCACCCCGGGACTACCCTACGAGCAGTACTTC.

V usage is TRBV27 and J usage is TRBJ1-5; D is undetermined. V was cut by 2 bases and J by 11 bases, with 13 bases left in between. The V gene's germline CDR1 is MNHEY and CDR2 SMNVEV (reference sequence). This CDR3 contains 13 residues. The CDR3 loop reads CASSLRGRLAQHF. The CDR3 DNA reads TGTGCCAGCAGTTTAAGAGGCAGATTGGCCCAGCATTTT.

The chain couples TRBV5-1 to TRBJ2-3; TRBD2 matches 10 bases. The CDR3 runs to 20 residues. The germline V gene has CDR1 SGHRS and CDR2 YFSETQ. Unmatched junction bases numbered 18, after V lost 5 bases and J lost 0 bases. CDR3 amino acids: CASRHKEASGRGASTDTQYF. The CDR3 nucleotides read TGCGCCAGCAGACACAAGGAGGCTAGCGGGAGAGGAGCTAGCACAGATACGCAGTATTTT.

The J gene is TRBJ2-5, the V gene TRBV7-9; 7 bases are a match to TRBD1. With 5 bases clipped from V and 4 bases from J, the junction kept 4 bases outside the gene matches. This CDR3 is 13 amino acids long. Germline CDR1 SEHNR, CDR2 FQNEAQ (reference sequence). The CDR3, as DNA: TGTGCCAGCAGCCGACGACAGGGAGAGACCCAGTACTTC. This codes for CASSRRQGETQYF.

The chain couples TRBV5-6 to TRBJ2-3; 7 nucleotides align to TRBD2. The CDR3 length is 17 residues. The ends lost 3 bases at V and 3 bases at J; junction bases unmatched: 13. CDR1 and CDR2 (germline): SGHDT, YYEEEE. The CDR3 coding sequence is TGTGCCAGCAGCTATGGGGTAGCGGGCCATATGACAGATACGCAGTATTTT. This gives the protein CASSYGVAGHMTDTQYF.

The CDR3 loop reads CATSRDTGSPYEQYF. The CDR3, as DNA: TGTGCCACCAGCAGAGATACAGGGTCCCCCTACGAGCAGTACTTC. The V call is TRBV15, the J call TRBJ2-7; maybe TRBD1 (6 bases). This CDR3 has 15 amino acids. The germline V gene encodes CDR1 LNHNV and CDR2 YYDKDF (reference sequence). Deletions cut 0 bases from V and 2 bases from J, with 11 bases between.

The chain couples TRBV5-1 to TRBJ2-3; 8 bases fit TRBD1. V was pared by 0 bases and J by 7 bases, with 10 bases of the junction left unmatched. There are 16 residues in the CDR3. Germline V gene lookup returns CDR1 SGHRS and CDR2 YFSETQ. Here the CDR3 reads CASSLAGTGYGNTQYF. The CDR3 DNA follows: TGCGCCAGCAGCTTGGCGGGGACAGGTTATGGCAATACGCAGTATTTT.